The 14 T cell receptor beta chains in this list originate from one sample, sequenced in a study of T cells in Graves' hyperthyroidism and ophthalmopathy. RNA transcripts gave rise to amplified TCR beta CDR3 regions. The HTBI set primed first-round TCR CDR3 RT-PCR. TCRdb independently ran MiXCR on the multiplex PCR reads; one entry per CDR3 protein. Of 380,000 or so distinct CDR3 sequences detected, roughly 13% appear once; the ten largest clones hold approximately 25%. Material for sequencing was blood. All receptors derive from a woman aged 25-40 years with Graves' hyperthyroidism.

This clonotype has ten or more counts. The chain combines TRBV7-2 with TRBJ2-4; 11 nucleotides agree with TRBD2. Germline V lookup: CDR1 SGHTA, CDR2 FQGNSA. This CDR3 comprises 17 residues. The junction had 10 bases not matched to a gene; V was cut back by 5 bases and J by 4 bases. The CDR3 bases are TGTGCCAGCAGCCCCCGGACTAGCGGGCTTCTTAAAAACATTCAGTACTTC. It codes for CASSPRTSGLLKNIQYF.

A few counts support this clonotype. The gene calls are TRBV3-1 and TRBJ1-3, with D unresolved. Germline V gives CDR1 LGHDT, CDR2 YNNKEL (reference sequence). The V end lost 0 bases, the J end lost 3 bases, and 6 bases lay between the germline ends. The CDR3 sequence is 14 residues long. The CDR3 sequence is CASSQDSIGNTIYF. The CDR3 nucleotides are TGTGCCAGCAGCCAAGATTCGATTGGAAACACCATATATTTT.

This clonotype was recorded at least ten times. The chain has TRBV12-3 or TRBV12-4 and TRBJ2-5; the match to TRBD2 covers 12 bases. The CDR3 length is 16 residues. The ends lost 3 bases at V and 4 bases at J; junction bases unmatched: 6. The CDR3 protein is CASSLLAGGPRETQYF. In DNA form, the CDR3 reads TGTGCCAGCAGTTTGCTAGCGGGAGGGCCACGAGAGACCCAGTACTTC.

The sample holds many counts of this clonotype. V is TRBV6-2 or TRBV6-3 and J is TRBJ2-7; possible D gene TRBD2, 7 bases. The CDR3 has 12 residues. V was clipped by 7 bases and J by 1 base, with 8 bases between them. Germline CDR1 is MNHEY and CDR2 is SVGEGT. The CDR3 DNA follows: TGTGCCAGCAAGGGGGGGTCCTACGAGCAGTACTTC. This translates into CASKGGSYEQYF.

There are a few counts of this clonotype. The chain couples TRBV15 to TRBJ1-1, with D possibly TRBD1 on 6 matching bases. The CDR3 sequence is 15 residues long. Germline V lookup: CDR1 LNHNV, CDR2 YYDKDF (reference sequence). Trimming took 0 bases from V and 5 from J, leaving 13 bases between them. The CDR3 sequence: CATSRDLGGRTEAFF. As DNA, the CDR3 is TGTGCCACCAGCAGAGATCTGGGGGGCAGGACTGAAGCTTTCTTT. Based on the CDR3 plus reference TRBV15 and TRBJ1-1, the full variable domain is DAMVIQNPRYQVTQFGKPVTLSCSQTLNHNVMYWYQQKSSQAPKLLFHYYDKDFNNEADTPDNFQSRRPNTSFCFLDIRSPGLGDTAMYLCATSRDLGGRTEAFFGQGTRLTVV.

The V and J genes are TRBV27 and TRBJ1-1; D is uncertain. In germline, CDR1 is MNHEY, CDR2 SMNVEV (reference sequence). Trimming took off 5 bases at V and 2 bases at J, with 9 bases between the two ends. The CDR3 is 13 amino acids. DNA of the CDR3: TGTGCCAGCAGTAACCTTCTAAACACTGAAGCTTTCTTT. Its translation is CASSNLLNTEAFF.

The chain combines TRBV6-1 with TRBJ1-5; D uncertain. Trimming took 8 bases from V and 0 from J, leaving 14 bases between them. The CDR3 is 15 residues long. The germline gives CDR1 MNHNS, CDR2 SASEGT. CDR3 bases: TGTGCCAGCGCACCCTATGGATATAGCAATCAGCCCCAGCATTTT. It translates to CASAPYGYSNQPQHF.

There are many counts of this clonotype. The rearrangement joins TRBV3-1 to TRBJ1-1; D gene ambiguous. The germline CDR1 and CDR2 sequences are LGHDT and YNNKEL (reference sequence). The V gene lost 1 base and the J gene lost 10 bases, with 13 bases spanning the gap. The CDR3 contains 13 residues. DNA of the CDR3: TGTGCCAGCAGCCAAGGGCGTCGCGGCGGAGCTTTCTTT. Its translation: CASSQGRRGGAFF.

This clonotype was seen repeatedly, ten times or more. The rearrangement uses TRBV6-1 and TRBJ2-7; D is uncertain. V dropped 4 bases and J dropped 6 bases, with 10 bases sitting between them. The CDR3 extends over 12 amino acids. The germline CDR1 and CDR2 sequences are MNHNS and SASEGT. CDR3 protein: CASSGGWGEQYF. DNA for the CDR3: TGTGCCAGCAGTGGGGGTTGGGGCGAGCAGTACTTC.

Ten or more counts support this clonotype. This chain joins TRBV2 and TRBJ1-2; perhaps TRBD1 as D (5 bases). CDR1 is SNHLY and CDR2 is FYNNEI in the germline V gene. V lost 6 bases and J lost 4, with 9 bases in between. This CDR3 region has 12 residues. DNA for the CDR3: TGTGCCAGCAGCGACAGTGGCTATGGCTACACCTTC. Translating gives CASSDSGYGYTF. Combining the CDR3 with reference TRBV2 and TRBJ1-2 gives the whole variable domain EPEVTQTPSHQVTQMGQEVILRCVPISNHLYFYWYRQILGQKVEFLVSFYNNEISEKSEIFDDQFSVERPDGSNFTLKIRSTKLEDSAMYFCASSDSGYGYTFGSGTRLTVV.

This clonotype was picked up many times. This may come from a read error, since a much larger clone is one base off. This chain joins TRBV28 and TRBJ2-1; D is perhaps TRBD2 (6 bases). V was shortened by 4 bases and J by 2 bases, with 12 bases between the two germline ends. The CDR3 is made up of 15 amino acids. Germline CDR1 reads MDHEN; CDR2 reads SYDVKM. The CDR3 DNA is TGTGCCAGCAGTTCCGGGCGGGACCCCTACAATGAGCAGTTCTTC. It encodes CASSSGRDPYNEQFF.

This clonotype was found many times. This chain joins TRBV24-1 and TRBJ2-1, with D maybe TRBD2 (5 bases). The CDR3 is 16 residues long. Germline lookup yields CDR1 KGHDR and CDR2 SFDVKD. Trimming stripped 3 bases from V and 0 bases from J, with 11 bases between. CDR3 bases: TGTGCCACCAGTGATCGACGGGAAAGCTCCTACAATGAGCAGTTCTTC. Protein sequence: CATSDRRESSYNEQFF.

This clonotype came up many times. This chain connects TRBV28 to TRBJ1-1; TRBD1 might be the D (6 bases). Germline lookup yields CDR1 MDHEN and CDR2 SYDVKM. Trimming cost V 5 bases and J 0 bases, with 10 bases left between them. This CDR3 contains 14 residues. CDR3 sequence (DNA): TGTGCCAGCAGTCCAACAGGGCTGAACACTGAAGCTTTCTTT. Its translation: CASSPTGLNTEAFF.

There are many counts of this clonotype. The rearrangement links TRBV27 to TRBJ1-1; the match to TRBD1 covers 9 bases. Germline-derived CDR1 and CDR2 are MNHEY and SMNVEV (reference sequence). The CDR3 is 17 amino acids. V shed 1 base, J shed 0 bases, and the junction held 6 bases outside the gene matches. The CDR3 DNA follows: TGTGCCAGCAGTTTATTGGTTACAGGGGGCATGAACACTGAAGCTTTCTTT. Translating gives CASSLLVTGGMNTEAFF.